This T cell receptor (beta chain) was obtained from a study of T cell responses to AZD1222 COVID-19 vaccine. Study-level points and caveats: Spike regions recognized by vaccine-associated CD4 TCRs spanned the protein, led by 160-218 and 743-854. Females made up more of the donors, who were largely white British, and clonal diversity may have come out too low. Seropositive status at baseline applied to only a handful of AZD1222 recipients.

Germline V gives CDR1 MNHEY, CDR2 SMNVEV (reference sequence). The CDR3 has 14 residues. Deletions cut 3 bases from V and 0 bases from J, with 8 bases between. Combined were second doses at about 4 or about 12 weeks. As regards this clone: What it recognizes is unknown.

The data were produced by immunoSEQ multiplex PCR, yet TCRdb's version contains in-frame clones alone and is incomplete. Here the sample spans about 110,000 clones, around 90% being singletons. The gene calls are TRBV27 and TRBJ1-1, with D possibly being TRBD1 (5 bases). The starting material was peripheral blood, obtained 28 days after the second AZD1222 dose. The receptor's source is an adult who received the AZD1222 COVID-19 vaccine. CDR3 amino acids: CASSLDTLNTEAFF. The CDR3 coding sequence is TGTGCCAGCAGTTTGGACACCCTGAACACTGAAGCTTTCTTT.